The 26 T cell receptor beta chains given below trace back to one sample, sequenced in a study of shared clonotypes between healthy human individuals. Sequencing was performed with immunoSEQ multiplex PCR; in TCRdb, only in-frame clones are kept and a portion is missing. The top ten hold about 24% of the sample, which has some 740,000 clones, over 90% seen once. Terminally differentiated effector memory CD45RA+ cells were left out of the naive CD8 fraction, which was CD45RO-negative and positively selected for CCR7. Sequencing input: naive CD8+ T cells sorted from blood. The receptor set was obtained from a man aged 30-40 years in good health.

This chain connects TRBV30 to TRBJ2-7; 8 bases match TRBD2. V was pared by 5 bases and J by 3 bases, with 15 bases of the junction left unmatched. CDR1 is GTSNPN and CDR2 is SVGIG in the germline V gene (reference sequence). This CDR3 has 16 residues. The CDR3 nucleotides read TGTGCCTGGTGTGGAAGCGGGGGCCGAGGATACTACGAGCAGTACTTC. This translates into CAWCGSGGRGYYEQYF.

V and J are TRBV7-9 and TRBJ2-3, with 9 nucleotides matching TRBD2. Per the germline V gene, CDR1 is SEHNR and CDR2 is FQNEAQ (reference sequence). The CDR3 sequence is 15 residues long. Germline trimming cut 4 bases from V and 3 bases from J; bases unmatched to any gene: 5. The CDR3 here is CASSSLAGITDTQYF. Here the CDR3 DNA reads TGTGCCAGCAGCTCCCTAGCGGGAATAACAGATACGCAGTATTTT.

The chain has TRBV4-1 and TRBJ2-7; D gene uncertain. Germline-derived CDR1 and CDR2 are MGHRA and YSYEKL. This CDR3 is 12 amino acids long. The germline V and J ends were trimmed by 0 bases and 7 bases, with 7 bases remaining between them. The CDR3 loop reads CASSQDYTEQYF. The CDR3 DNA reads TGCGCCAGCAGCCAAGATTACACGGAGCAGTACTTC.

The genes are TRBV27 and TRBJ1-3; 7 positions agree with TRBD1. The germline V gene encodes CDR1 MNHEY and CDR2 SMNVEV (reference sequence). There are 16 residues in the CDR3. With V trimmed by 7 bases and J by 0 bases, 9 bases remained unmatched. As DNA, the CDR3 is TGTGCCAGCATTGGGATGGGACAGTTCTCTGGAAACACCATATATTTT. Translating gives CASIGMGQFSGNTIYF.

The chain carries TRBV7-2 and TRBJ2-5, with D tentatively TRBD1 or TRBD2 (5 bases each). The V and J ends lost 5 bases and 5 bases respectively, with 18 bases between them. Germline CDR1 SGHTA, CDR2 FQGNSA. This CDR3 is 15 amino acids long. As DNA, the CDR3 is TGTGCCAGCAGCCCTACTGGGACCCACGGGGAGACCCAGTACTTC. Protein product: CASSPTGTHGETQYF.

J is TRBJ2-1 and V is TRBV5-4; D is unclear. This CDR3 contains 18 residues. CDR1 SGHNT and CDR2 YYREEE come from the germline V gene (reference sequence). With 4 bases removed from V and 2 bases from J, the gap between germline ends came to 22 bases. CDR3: CASSRSPDPALPYNEQFF. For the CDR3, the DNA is TGTGCCAGCAGCCGTTCACCGGACCCCGCACTGCCCTACAATGAGCAGTTCTTC.

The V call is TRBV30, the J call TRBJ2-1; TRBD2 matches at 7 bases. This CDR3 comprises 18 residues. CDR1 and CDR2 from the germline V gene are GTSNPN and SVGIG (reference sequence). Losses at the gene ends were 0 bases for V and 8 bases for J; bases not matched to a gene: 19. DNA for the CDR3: TGTGCCTGGAGTGTACACCCCTCTTCGACGGGAGGCTGGGATGAGCAGTTCTTC. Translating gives CAWSVHPSSTGGWDEQFF.

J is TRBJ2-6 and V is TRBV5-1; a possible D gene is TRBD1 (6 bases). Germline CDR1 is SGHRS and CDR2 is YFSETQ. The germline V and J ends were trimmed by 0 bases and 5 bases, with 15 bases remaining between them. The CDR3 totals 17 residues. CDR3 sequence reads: CASSLGQDLARANVLTF. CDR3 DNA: TGCGCCAGCAGCTTGGGACAGGATCTCGCCCGGGCCAACGTCCTGACTTTC.

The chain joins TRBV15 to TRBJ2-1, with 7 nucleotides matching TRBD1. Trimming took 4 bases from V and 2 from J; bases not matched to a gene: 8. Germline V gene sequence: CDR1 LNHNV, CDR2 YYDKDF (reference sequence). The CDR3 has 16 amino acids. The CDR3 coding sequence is TGTGCCACCAGCACGGGGACAGCAGCCGCCTACAATGAGCAGTTCTTC. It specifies CATSTGTAAAYNEQFF. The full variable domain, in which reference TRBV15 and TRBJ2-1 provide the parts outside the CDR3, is DAMVIQNPRYQVTQFGKPVTLSCSQTLNHNVMYWYQQKSSQAPKLLFHYYDKDFNNEADTPDNFQSRRPNTSFCFLDIRSPGLGDTAMYLCATSTGTAAAYNEQFFGPGTRLTVL.

This chain's CDR3 is CASSSLLMGTQYF. CDR3 bases: TGTGCCAGCAGCTCCCTCTTAATGGGGACCCAGTACTTC. The V and J genes are TRBV5-6 and TRBJ2-5; D is unclear. This CDR3 is built from 13 residues. From germline, CDR1 is SGHDT and CDR2 YYEEEE. The ends were cut back, 3 bases at V and 7 bases at J, with 13 bases in the middle.

CDR3 amino acids: CASSTGQGYNQPQHF. The CDR3 DNA sequence: TGTGCCAGCTCCACAGGTCAGGGGTACAATCAGCCCCAGCATTTT. This chain joins TRBV27 and TRBJ1-5, with a possible D match to TRBD1 (6 bases). The CDR3 runs 15 residues. V gave up 8 bases and J gave up 3 bases, with 17 bases separating them. Germline CDR1 is MNHEY and CDR2 is SMNVEV (reference sequence).

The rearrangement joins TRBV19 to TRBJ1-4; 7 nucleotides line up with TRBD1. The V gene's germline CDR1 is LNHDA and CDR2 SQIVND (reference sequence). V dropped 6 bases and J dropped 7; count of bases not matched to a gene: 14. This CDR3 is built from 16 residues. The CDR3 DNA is TGTGCCAGTAGACCCGGGACAGCCCCCATTTTTGAAAAACTGTTTTTT. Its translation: CASRPGTAPIFEKLFF.

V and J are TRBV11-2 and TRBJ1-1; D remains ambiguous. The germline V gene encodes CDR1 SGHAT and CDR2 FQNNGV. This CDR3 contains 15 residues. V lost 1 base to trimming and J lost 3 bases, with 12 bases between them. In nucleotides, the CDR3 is TGTGCCAGCAGCTTAGCCAAGGCTGCTCACACTGAAGCTTTCTTT. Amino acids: CASSLAKAAHTEAFF.

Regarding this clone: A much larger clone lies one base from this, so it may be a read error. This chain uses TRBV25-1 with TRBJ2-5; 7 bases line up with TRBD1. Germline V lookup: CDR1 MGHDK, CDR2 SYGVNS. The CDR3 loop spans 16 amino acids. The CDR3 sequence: CASSGHNRDSQESQYF. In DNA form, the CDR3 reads TGTGCCAGCAGTGGCCATAACCGGGACAGCCAAGAGTCCCAGTACTTC. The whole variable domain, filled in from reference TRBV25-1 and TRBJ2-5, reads EADIYQTPRYLVIGTGKKITLECSQTMGHDKMYWYQQDPGMELHLIHYSYGVNSTEKGDLSSESTVSRIRTEHFPLTLESARPSHTSQYLCASSGHNRDSQESQYFGPGTRLLVL.

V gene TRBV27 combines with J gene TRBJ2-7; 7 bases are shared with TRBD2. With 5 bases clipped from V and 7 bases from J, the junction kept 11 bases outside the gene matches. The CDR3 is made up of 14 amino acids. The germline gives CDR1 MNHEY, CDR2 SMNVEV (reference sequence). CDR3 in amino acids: CASSAPGLSTEQYF. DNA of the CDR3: TGTGCCAGCAGTGCACCGGGACTATCAACAGAGCAGTACTTC.

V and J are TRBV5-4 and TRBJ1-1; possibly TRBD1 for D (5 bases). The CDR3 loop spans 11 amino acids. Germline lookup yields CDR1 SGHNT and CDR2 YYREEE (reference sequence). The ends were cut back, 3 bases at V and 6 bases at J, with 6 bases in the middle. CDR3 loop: CASSWGAEAFF. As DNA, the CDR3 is TGTGCCAGCAGCTGGGGGGCTGAAGCTTTCTTT. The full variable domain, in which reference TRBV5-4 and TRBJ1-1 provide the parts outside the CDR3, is ETGVTQSPTHLIKTRGQQVTLRCSSQSGHNTVSWYQQALGQGPQFIFQYYREEENGRGNFPPRFSGLQFPNYSSELNVNALELDDSALYLCASSWGAEAFFGQGTRLTVV.

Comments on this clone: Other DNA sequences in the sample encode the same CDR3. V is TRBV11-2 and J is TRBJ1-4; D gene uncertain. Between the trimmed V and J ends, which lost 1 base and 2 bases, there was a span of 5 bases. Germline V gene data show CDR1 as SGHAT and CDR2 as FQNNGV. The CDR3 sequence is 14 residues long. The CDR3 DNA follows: TGTGCCAGCAGCTTAGGGGCGACTAATGAAAAACTGTTTTTT. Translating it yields CASSLGATNEKLFF.

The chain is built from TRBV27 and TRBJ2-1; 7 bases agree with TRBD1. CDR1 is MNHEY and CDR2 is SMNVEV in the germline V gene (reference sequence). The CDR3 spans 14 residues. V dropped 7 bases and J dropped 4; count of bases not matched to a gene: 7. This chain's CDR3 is CASTRDSPYNEQFF. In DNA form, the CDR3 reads TGTGCCAGCACCCGGGACAGTCCTTACAATGAGCAGTTCTTC.

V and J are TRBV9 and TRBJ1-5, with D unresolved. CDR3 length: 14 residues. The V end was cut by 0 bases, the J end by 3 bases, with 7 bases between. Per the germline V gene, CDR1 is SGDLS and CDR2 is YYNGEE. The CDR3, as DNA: TGTGCCAGCAGCGTAGGGTTTATCAATCAGCCCCAGCATTTT. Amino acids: CASSVGFINQPQHF.

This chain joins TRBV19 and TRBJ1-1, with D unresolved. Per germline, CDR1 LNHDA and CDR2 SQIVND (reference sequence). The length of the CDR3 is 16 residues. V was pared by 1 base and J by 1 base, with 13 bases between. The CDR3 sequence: CASSIVDISSNTEAFF. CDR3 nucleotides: TGTGCCAGTAGTATAGTCGACATCTCCTCGAACACTGAAGCTTTCTTT.

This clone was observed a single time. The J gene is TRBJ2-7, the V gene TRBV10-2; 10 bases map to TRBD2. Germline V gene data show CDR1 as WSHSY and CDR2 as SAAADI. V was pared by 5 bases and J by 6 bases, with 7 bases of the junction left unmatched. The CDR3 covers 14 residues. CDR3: CASSKAGGPLEQYF. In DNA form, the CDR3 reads TGCGCCAGCAGTAAAGCGGGAGGGCCTCTCGAGCAGTACTTC.

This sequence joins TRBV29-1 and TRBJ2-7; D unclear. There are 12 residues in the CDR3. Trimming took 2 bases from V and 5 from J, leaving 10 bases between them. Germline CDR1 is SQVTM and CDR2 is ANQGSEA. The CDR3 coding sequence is TGCAGCGTTGAAATGGAGTCTCACGAGCAGTACTTC. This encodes CSVEMESHEQYF.

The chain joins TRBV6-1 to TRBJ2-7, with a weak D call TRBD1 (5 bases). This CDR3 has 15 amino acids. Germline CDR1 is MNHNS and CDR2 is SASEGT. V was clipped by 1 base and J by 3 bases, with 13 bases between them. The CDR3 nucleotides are TGTGCCAGCAGTGAAGTACCGACAGTGGGCTACGAGCAGTACTTC. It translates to CASSEVPTVGYEQYF.

The CDR3 is CASASPRDSIYEQYF. Written as DNA, the CDR3 is TGTGCCAGCGCGAGTCCCCGGGACTCAATCTACGAGCAGTACTTC. The chain is built from TRBV10-3 and TRBJ2-7; maybe TRBD2 (6 bases). Trimming took off 10 bases at V and 3 bases at J, with 22 bases between the two ends. CDR3 length equals 15 residues. The germline V gene encodes CDR1 ENHRY and CDR2 SYGVKD.

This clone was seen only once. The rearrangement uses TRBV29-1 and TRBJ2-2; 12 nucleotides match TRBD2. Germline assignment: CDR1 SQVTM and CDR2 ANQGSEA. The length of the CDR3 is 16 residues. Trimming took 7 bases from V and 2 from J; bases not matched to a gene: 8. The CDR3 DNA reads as TGCAGCGCCAGACTAGCGGGAGTCGACAACACCGGGGAGCTGTTTTTT. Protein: CSARLAGVDNTGELFF.

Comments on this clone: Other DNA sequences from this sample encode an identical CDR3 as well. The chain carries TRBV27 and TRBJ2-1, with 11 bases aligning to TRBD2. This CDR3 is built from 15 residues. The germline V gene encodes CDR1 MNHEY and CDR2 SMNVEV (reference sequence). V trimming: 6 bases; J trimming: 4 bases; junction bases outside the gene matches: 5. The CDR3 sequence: CASSSGLAAYNEQFF. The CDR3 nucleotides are TGTGCCAGCAGCTCGGGACTAGCGGCTTACAATGAGCAGTTCTTC.